Given below is one T cell receptor (beta chain) in context. Losses at the gene ends were 6 bases for V and 5 bases for J; bases not matched to a gene: 7. In germline, CDR1 is KGHSH, CDR2 LQKENI. The CDR3 consists of 14 residues. Per the original methods: For nucleated cells, counts were estimated from reference gene primer amplification. Libraries were prepared by immunoSEQ multiplex PCR; TCRdb keeps only in-frame clonotypes and omits some of them. That table supplies the V and J calls and clone size; D and trimming were determined from the DNA. This table has tens of thousands of clones, roughly 85% appearing once. The entry originates in a study of blood T cell repertoires in COVID-19. The wider study: T cells, B-cell-depleted T cells, or PBMCs supplied cDNA or gDNA.

The chain couples TRBV18 to TRBJ1-2; 9 bases match TRBD1. This sequence originates from a human donor in a cohort sampled during active COVID-19. Sequences were obtained from peripheral blood. In DNA form, the CDR3 reads TGTGCCAGCTCCTGGGACAGGGCTCTATATGGCTACACCTTC. Its protein is CASSWDRALYGYTF.